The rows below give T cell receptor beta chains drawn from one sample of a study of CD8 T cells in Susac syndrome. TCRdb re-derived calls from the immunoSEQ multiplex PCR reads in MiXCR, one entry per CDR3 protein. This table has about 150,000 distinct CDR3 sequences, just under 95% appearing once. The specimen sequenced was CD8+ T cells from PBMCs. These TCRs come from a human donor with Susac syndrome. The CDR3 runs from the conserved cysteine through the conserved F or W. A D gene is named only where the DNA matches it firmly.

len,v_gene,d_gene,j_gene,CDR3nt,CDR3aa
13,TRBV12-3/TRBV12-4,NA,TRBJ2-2,TGTGCCAGCAGCCCGATCTCGGCCGGGGAGCTGTTTTTT,CASSPISAGELFF
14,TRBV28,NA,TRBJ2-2,TGTGCCAGCAGTTTCTCGACTTACACCGGGGAGCTGTTTTTT,CASSFSTYTGELFF
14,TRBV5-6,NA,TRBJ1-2,TGTGCCAGCAGCTTGGATAGTCACTTGGATGGCTACACCTTC,CASSLDSHLDGYTF
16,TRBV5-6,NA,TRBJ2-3,TGTGCCAGCGAGGAGAATGTGAAGCCTCCCACAGATACGCAGTATTTT,CASEENVKPPTDTQYF
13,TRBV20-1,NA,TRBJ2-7,TGCAGTGCCCCCGGGAAGGGCCTCTACGAGCAGTACTTC,CSAPGKGLYEQYF
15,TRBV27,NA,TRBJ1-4,TGTGCCAGCAGGCCTCTTGAGGACGGAGAGGAAAAACTGTTTTTT,CASRPLEDGEEKLFF
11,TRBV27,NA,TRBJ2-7,TGTGCCAGCAGTCACTATAAGGAGCAGTACTTC,CASSHYKEQYF
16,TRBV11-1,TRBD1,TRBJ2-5,TGTGCCAGCAGCATAGCCACAGGGGGGTACCAAGAGACCCAGTACTTC,CASSIATGGYQETQYF
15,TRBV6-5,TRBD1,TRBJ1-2,TGTGCCAGCAGCCTGACAGGGGTAGGCAACTATGGCTACACCTTC,CASSLTGVGNYGYTF
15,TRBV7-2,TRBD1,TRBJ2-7,TGTGCCAGCACCTACCTAGACAGGGGGAACTACGAGCAGTACTTC,CASTYLDRGNYEQYF
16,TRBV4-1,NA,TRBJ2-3,TGCGCCAGCAGCCAACGCTTGCTCGAGAACACAGATACGCAGTATTTT,CASSQRLLENTDTQYF
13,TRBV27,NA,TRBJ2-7,TGTGCCAGCAGTGCTCGCGGACCGTACGAGCAGTACTTC,CASSARGPYEQYF
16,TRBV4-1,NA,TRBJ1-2,TGCGCCAGCAGCCAAGAATTGGTAGCAGGCTACTATGGCTACACCTTC,CASSQELVAGYYGYTF
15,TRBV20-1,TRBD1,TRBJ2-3,TGCAGTGCTAGAGGGGACAGGGGAGACACAGATACGCAGTATTTT,CSARGDRGDTDTQYF
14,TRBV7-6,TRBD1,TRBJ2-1,TGTGCCAGCAGCAAGGACAGGGGGTTCAATGAGCAGTTCTTC,CASSKDRGFNEQFF
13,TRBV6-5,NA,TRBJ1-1,TGTGCCACTAGAACGGGGATGGGCACTGAAGCTTTCTTT,CATRTGMGTEAFF
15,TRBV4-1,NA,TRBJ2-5,TGCGCCAGCAGCCAAGATTCCAGCAGCCAAGAGACCCAGTACTTC,CASSQDSSSQETQYF
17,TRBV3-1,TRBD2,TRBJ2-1,TGTGCCAGCAGCCAAGATGAGGCGGGAGGGCCCTGGGATGAGCAGTTCTTC,CASSQDEAGGPWDEQFF
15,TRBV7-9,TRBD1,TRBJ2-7,TGTGCCAGCAGCCCTAGTACAGGGGAAGCCTACGAGCAGTACTTC,CASSPSTGEAYEQYF
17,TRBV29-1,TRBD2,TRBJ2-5,TGCAGCGTCCTCTGGACTAGCGGAAAAGGGTGGCAAGAGACCCAGTACTTC,CSVLWTSGKGWQETQYF
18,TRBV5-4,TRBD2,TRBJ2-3,TGTGCCAGCAGCCCACTAGCGCTTGAGAACTTGGGCACAGATACGCAGTATTTT,CASSPLALENLGTDTQYF
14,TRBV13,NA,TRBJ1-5,TGTGCCAGCAGCTATGGGCAGATCAATCAGCCCCAGCATTTT,CASSYGQINQPQHF